This passage covers 14 T cell receptor beta chains from one sample sequenced in a study of cytomegalovirus exposure and HLA in healthy donors. The PCR made use of 60 Vbeta and 13 Jbeta primers. Data came from immunoSEQ multiplex PCR; TCRdb stores just in-frame clones and leaves some out. The profile shows about 100,000 clones, about four fifths of them singletons. Sequenced input: PBMCs. The origin of the receptors is a female donor in good health and CMV-seropositive.

This chain uses TRBV4-2 with TRBJ2-3, with D possibly being TRBD1 (5 bases). There are 16 residues in the CDR3. CDR1 and CDR2 (germline): LGHNA, YNFKEQ. Trimming stripped 4 bases from V and 1 base from J, with 15 bases between. CDR3 in DNA: TGTGCCAGCAGCCCACAGGCAGGCGCACGCACAGATACGCAGTATTTT. This encodes CASSPQAGARTDTQYF.

V is TRBV29-1 and J is TRBJ1-2; a possible D gene is TRBD1 (6 bases). The V and J ends lost 5 bases and 8 bases respectively, with 12 bases between them. The germline gives CDR1 SQVTM, CDR2 ANQGSEA. The CDR3 is 11 amino acids. Here the CDR3 reads CSVRRQAGYTF. CDR3 bases: TGCAGCGTTAGGCGACAGGCAGGCTACACCTTC.

V gene TRBV11-3 combines with J gene TRBJ2-2; no clear D. The V gene's germline CDR1 is SGHNT and CDR2 YENEEA. Trimming took off 1 base at V and 0 bases at J, with 3 bases between the two ends. CDR3 length: 14 amino acids. The CDR3 reads CASSLASNTGELFF. DNA for the CDR3: TGTGCCAGCAGCTTAGCCTCGAACACCGGGGAGCTGTTTTTT.

The chain carries TRBV29-1 and TRBJ2-2; D is perhaps TRBD1 (5 bases). The germline V gene encodes CDR1 SQVTM and CDR2 ANQGSEA. V lost 3 bases to trimming and J lost 0 bases, with 17 bases between them. The CDR3 consists of 17 residues. The CDR3 DNA is TGCAGCGTTGAGTCGTTGGGCGACAGACCGAACACCGGGGAGCTGTTTTTT. It yields the protein CSVESLGDRPNTGELFF.

The gene calls are TRBV18 and TRBJ2-1; perhaps TRBD1 as D (6 bases). The CDR3 length is 14 residues. V was pared by 3 bases and J by 4 bases, with 10 bases between. Germline V gene data show CDR1 as KGHSH and CDR2 as LQKENI. The CDR3 region is CASSPPDRYNEQFF. The DNA of the CDR3 is TGTGCCAGCTCACCCCCGGACAGATACAATGAGCAGTTCTTC.

J is TRBJ2-3 and V is TRBV28, with D tentatively TRBD2 (7 bases). The CDR3 has 13 residues. The V end lost 5 bases, the J end lost 9 bases, and 15 bases lay between the germline ends. The germline CDR1 and CDR2 sequences are MDHEN and SYDVKM. This chain's CDR3 is CASSLGAGATQYF. Written as DNA, the CDR3 is TGTGCCAGCAGTCTTGGGGCGGGGGCGACGCAGTATTTT. Full variable domain (remainder filled in from reference TRBV28 and TRBJ2-3): DVKVTQSSRYLVKRTGEKVFLECVQDMDHENMFWYRQDPGLGLRLIYFSYDVKMKEKGDIPEGYSVSREKKERFSLILESASTNQTSMYLCASSLGAGATQYFGPGTRLTVL.

The rearrangement joins TRBV7-9 to TRBJ1-5; 10 nucleotides align to TRBD1. This CDR3 has 15 amino acids. Germline V gene data show CDR1 as SEHNR and CDR2 as FQNEAQ (reference sequence). V lost 5 bases to trimming and J lost 3 bases; unmatched junction nucleotides: 4. For the CDR3, the DNA is TGTGCCAGCAGCCCTGGGACAGGGGCCAATCAGCCCCAGCATTTT. It specifies CASSPGTGANQPQHF.

This clone was detected only a few times. This chain connects TRBV4-3 to TRBJ2-3; 9 bases fit TRBD2. The CDR3 runs to 15 residues. CDR1 and CDR2 from the germline V gene are LGHNA and YSLEER. Trimming at V came to 0 bases and at J to 4 bases, leaving 2 bases not matched to a gene. This CDR3 is CASSQERGGPDTQYF. For the CDR3, the DNA is TGCGCCAGCAGCCAAGAGCGGGGGGGCCCAGATACGCAGTATTTT.

J is TRBJ1-1 and V is TRBV5-4; TRBD1 agrees at 8 bases. J gave up 1 base and V 7 bases, and 9 bases lay outside the gene matches. The germline gives CDR1 SGHNT, CDR2 YYREEE (reference sequence). The CDR3 length is 15 residues. The CDR3 region is CASFGRGTGNTEAFF. The CDR3 bases are TGTGCCAGCTTTGGGAGGGGGACAGGGAACACTGAAGCTTTCTTT.

This chain joins TRBV4-1 and TRBJ2-1; 10 bases are a match to TRBD2. Trimming took 6 bases from V and 8 from J; bases not matched to a gene: 4. Germline assignment: CDR1 MGHRA and CDR2 YSYEKL. The CDR3 has 13 amino acids. The DNA of the CDR3 is TGCGCCAGCAGGACCAGCGGGAGGGATGAGCAGTTCTTC. Translating gives CASRTSGRDEQFF.

V gene TRBV4-3 combines with J gene TRBJ1-1; D call uncertain. In germline, CDR1 is LGHNA, CDR2 YSLEER. The CDR3 extends over 15 amino acids. V was pared by 1 base and J by 2 bases, with 11 bases between. This CDR3 reads CASSQGLRLNTEAFF. CDR3 DNA: TGCGCCAGCAGCCAAGGTCTCAGGCTTAACACTGAAGCTTTCTTT.

This chain joins TRBV29-1 and TRBJ1-5; TRBD1 aligns across 10 bases. The CDR3 extends over 15 amino acids. Germline V gene lookup returns CDR1 SQVTM and CDR2 ANQGSEA. V was clipped by 1 base and J by 2 bases; unmatched bases: 2. CDR3 loop: CSVEVGTGGNQPQHF. The CDR3 DNA reads TGCAGCGTTGAAGTAGGGACAGGGGGCAATCAGCCCCAGCATTTT.

The chain joins TRBV5-4 to TRBJ2-3, with D possibly matching TRBD1 (5 bases). The germline CDR1 and CDR2 sequences are SGHNT and YYREEE (reference sequence). V lost 4 bases to trimming and J lost 1 base, with 10 bases between them. The CDR3 consists of 14 residues. CDR3 in amino acids: CASSPPGRTDTQYF. DNA for the CDR3: TGTGCCAGCAGCCCCCCAGGGCGCACAGATACGCAGTATTTT.

In this sample, this clone turned up a few times. The J gene is TRBJ2-3, the V gene TRBV15; no reliable D call. V was pared by 3 bases and J by 0 bases, with 13 bases between. This CDR3 spans 16 amino acids. The V gene's germline CDR1 is LNHNV and CDR2 YYDKDF (reference sequence). The CDR3 coding sequence is TGTGCCACCAGCAGCGAACCTGGCGGAAGCACAGATACGCAGTATTTT. Protein: CATSSEPGGSTDTQYF. Based on the CDR3 plus reference TRBV15 and TRBJ2-3, the full variable domain is DAMVIQNPRYQVTQFGKPVTLSCSQTLNHNVMYWYQQKSSQAPKLLFHYYDKDFNNEADTPDNFQSRRPNTSFCFLDIRSPGLGDTAMYLCATSSEPGGSTDTQYFGPGTRLTVL.